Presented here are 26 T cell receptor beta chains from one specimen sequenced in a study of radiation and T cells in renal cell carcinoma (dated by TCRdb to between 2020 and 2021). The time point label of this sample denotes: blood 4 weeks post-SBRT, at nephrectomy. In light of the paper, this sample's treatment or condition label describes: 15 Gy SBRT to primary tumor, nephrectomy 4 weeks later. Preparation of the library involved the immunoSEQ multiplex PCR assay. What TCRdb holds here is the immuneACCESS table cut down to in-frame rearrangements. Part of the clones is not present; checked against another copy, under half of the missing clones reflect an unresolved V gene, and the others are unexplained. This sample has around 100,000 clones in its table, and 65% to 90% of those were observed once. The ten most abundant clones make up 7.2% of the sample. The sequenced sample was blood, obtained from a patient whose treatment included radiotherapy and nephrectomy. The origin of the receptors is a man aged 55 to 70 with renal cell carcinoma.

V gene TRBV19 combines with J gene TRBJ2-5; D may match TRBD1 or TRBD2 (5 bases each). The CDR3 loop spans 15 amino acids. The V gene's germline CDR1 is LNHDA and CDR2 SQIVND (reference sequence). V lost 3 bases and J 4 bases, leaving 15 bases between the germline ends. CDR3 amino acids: CASSMGRGSSETQYF. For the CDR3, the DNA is TGTGCCAGTAGTATGGGACGAGGATCTTCAGAGACCCAGTACTTC.

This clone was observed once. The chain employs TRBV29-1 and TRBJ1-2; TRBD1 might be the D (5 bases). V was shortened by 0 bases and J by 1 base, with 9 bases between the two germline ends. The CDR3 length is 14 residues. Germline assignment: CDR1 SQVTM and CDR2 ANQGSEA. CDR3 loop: CSVEDRAFNYGYTF. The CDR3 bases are TGCAGCGTTGAAGACAGGGCCTTTAACTATGGCTACACCTTC.

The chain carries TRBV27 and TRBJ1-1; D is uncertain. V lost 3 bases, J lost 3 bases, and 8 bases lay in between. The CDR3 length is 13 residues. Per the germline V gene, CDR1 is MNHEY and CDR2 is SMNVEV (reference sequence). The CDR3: CASSFNVYTEAFF. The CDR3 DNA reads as TGTGCCAGCAGTTTTAACGTTTACACTGAAGCTTTCTTT.

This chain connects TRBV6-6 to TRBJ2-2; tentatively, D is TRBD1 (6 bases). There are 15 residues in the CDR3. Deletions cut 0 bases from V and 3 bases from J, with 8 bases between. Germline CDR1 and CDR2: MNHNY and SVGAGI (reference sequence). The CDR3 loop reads CASSYSGAYTGELFF. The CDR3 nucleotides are TGTGCCAGCAGTTACTCGGGGGCGTACACCGGGGAGCTGTTTTTT.

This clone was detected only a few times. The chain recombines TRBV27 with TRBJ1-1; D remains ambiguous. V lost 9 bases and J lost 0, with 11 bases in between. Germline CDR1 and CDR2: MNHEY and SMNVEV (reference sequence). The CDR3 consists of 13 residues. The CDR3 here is CASVGLLNTEAFF. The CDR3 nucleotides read TGTGCCAGTGTGGGCCTGCTGAACACTGAAGCTTTCTTT.

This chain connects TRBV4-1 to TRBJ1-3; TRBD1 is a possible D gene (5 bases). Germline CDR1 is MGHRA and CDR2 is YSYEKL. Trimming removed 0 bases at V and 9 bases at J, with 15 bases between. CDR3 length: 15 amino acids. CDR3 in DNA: TGCGCCAGCAGCCAAGATCGGGACTGGCGTTTCACCATATATTTT. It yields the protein CASSQDRDWRFTIYF.

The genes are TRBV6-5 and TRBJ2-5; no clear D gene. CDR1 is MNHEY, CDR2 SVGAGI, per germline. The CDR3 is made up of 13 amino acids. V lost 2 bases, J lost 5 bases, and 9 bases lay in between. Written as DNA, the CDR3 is TGTGCCAGCAGTTACGGGATGTGGGAGACCCAGTACTTC. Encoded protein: CASSYGMWETQYF.

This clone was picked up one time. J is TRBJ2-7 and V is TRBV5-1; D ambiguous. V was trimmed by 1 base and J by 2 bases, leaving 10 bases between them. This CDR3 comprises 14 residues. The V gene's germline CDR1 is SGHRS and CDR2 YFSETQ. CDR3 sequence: CASSLTGPAYEQYF. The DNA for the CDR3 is TGCGCCAGCAGCTTGACTGGCCCGGCCTACGAGCAGTACTTC.

Here the CDR3 reads CAVSGPLRGYTF. CDR3 coding DNA: TGTGCCGTCTCCGGGCCCCTGCGGGGCTACACCTTC. V gene TRBV28 combines with J gene TRBJ1-2, with D uncertain. The CDR3 is 12 amino acids. Germline V gene lookup returns CDR1 MDHEN and CDR2 SYDVKM. Trimming took 11 bases from V and 8 from J, leaving 18 bases between them.

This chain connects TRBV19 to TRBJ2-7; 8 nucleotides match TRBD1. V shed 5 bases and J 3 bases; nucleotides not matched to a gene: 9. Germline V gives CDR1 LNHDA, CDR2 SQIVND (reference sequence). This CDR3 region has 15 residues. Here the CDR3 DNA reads TGTGCCAGTAGTTTTGGTACAGGGGGTAACTACGAGCAGTACTTC. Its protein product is CASSFGTGGNYEQYF.

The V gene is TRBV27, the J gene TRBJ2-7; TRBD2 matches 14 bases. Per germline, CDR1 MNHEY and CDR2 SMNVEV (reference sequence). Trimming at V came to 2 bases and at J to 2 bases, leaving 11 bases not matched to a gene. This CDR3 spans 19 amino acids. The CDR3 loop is CASSLLTGTSGSITYEQYF. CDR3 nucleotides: TGTGCCAGCAGTTTACTAACCGGGACTAGCGGGAGTATAACCTACGAGCAGTACTTC.

CDR3 loop: CAWSLANGRATDTQYF. The CDR3 coding sequence is TGTGCCTGGAGTCTTGCTAACGGGAGGGCCACAGATACGCAGTATTTT. The J gene is TRBJ2-3, the V gene TRBV30, with TRBD2 identical over 8 bases. The ends lost 2 bases at V and 2 bases at J; junction bases unmatched: 9. CDR1 and CDR2 from the germline V gene are GTSNPN and SVGIG (reference sequence). CDR3 length equals 16 residues. Complete variable domain (other parts from reference TRBV30 and TRBJ2-3): SQTIHQWPATLVQPVGSPLSLECTVEGTSNPNLYWYRQAAGRGLQLLFYSVGIGQISSEVPQNLSASRPQDRQFILSSKKLLLSDSGFYLCAWSLANGRATDTQYFGPGTRLTVL.

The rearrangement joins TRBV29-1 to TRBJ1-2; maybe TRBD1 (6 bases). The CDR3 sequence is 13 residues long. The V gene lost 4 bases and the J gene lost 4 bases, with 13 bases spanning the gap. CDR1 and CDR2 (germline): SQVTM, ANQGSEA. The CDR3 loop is CSVVRQDPYGYTF. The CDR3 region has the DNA TGCAGCGTTGTACGACAGGACCCCTATGGCTACACCTTC. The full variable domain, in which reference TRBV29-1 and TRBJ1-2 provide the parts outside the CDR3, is SAVISQKPSRDICQRGTSLTIQCQVDSQVTMMFWYRQQPGQSLTLIATANQGSEATYESGFVIDKFPISRPNLTFSTLTVSNMSPEDSSIYLCSVVRQDPYGYTFGSGTRLTVV.

The DNA of the CDR3 is TGCAGCGGTAGCGGGAGACGTACCGGGGAGCTGTTTTTT. The encoded protein is CSGSGRRTGELFF. J is TRBJ2-2 and V is TRBV29-1; 9 bases are a match to TRBD2. CDR1 and CDR2 (germline): SQVTM, ANQGSEA. Losses at the gene ends were 7 bases for V and 5 bases for J; bases not matched to a gene: 5. The CDR3 is made up of 13 amino acids.

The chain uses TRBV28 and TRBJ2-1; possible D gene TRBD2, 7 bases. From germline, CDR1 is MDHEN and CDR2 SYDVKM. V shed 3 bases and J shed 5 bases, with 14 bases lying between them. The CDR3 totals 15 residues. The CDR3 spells CASSLGGGSHNEQFF. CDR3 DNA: TGTGCCAGCAGTTTGGGCGGGGGCAGTCACAATGAGCAGTTCTTC. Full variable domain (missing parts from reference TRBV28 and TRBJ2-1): DVKVTQSSRYLVKRTGEKVFLECVQDMDHENMFWYRQDPGLGLRLIYFSYDVKMKEKGDIPEGYSVSREKKERFSLILESASTNQTSMYLCASSLGGGSHNEQFFGPGTRLTVL.

The DNA of the CDR3 is TGTGCCATCAGTGTCTCAGGGTACGAGCAGTACTTC. Amino acid sequence: CAISVSGYEQYF. The chain recombines TRBV10-3 with TRBJ2-7, with D maybe TRBD1 (5 bases). CDR1 is ENHRY, CDR2 SYGVKD, per germline. The CDR3 is 12 amino acids. V lost 4 bases and J lost 4, with 8 bases in between.

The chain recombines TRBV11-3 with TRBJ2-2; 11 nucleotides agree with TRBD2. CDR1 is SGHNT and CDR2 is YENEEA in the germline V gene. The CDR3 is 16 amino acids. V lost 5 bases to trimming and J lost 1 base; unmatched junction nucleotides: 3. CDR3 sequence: CASSPLAGENTGELFF. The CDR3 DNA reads TGTGCCAGCAGCCCACTAGCGGGAGAGAACACCGGGGAGCTGTTTTTT.

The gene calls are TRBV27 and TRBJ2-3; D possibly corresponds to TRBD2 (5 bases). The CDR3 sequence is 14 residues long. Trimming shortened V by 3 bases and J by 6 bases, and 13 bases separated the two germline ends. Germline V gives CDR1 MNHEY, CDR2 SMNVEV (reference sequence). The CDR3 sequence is CASSFSRGGDTQYF. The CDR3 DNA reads TGTGCCAGCAGTTTCTCAAGAGGAGGCGATACGCAGTATTTT.

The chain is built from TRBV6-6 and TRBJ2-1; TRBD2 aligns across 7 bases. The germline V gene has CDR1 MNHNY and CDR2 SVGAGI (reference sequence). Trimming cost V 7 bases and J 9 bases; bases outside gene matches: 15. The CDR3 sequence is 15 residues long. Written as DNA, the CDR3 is TGTGCCAGCACCCCGACATTAGAGCGGGGCCCTGAGCAGTTCTTC. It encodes CASTPTLERGPEQFF.

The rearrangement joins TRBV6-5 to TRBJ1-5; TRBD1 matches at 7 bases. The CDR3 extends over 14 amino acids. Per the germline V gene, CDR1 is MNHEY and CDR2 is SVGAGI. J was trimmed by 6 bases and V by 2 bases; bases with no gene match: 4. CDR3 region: CASSYQRTGQPQHF. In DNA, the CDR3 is TGTGCCAGCAGTTACCAAAGGACAGGTCAGCCCCAGCATTTT.

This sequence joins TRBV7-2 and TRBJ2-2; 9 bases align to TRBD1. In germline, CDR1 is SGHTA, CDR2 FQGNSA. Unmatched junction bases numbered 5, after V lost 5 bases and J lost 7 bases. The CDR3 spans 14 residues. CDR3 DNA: TGTGCCAGCAGCGAACAGGGGGCTGGCGGGGAGCTGTTTTTT. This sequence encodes CASSEQGAGGELFF.

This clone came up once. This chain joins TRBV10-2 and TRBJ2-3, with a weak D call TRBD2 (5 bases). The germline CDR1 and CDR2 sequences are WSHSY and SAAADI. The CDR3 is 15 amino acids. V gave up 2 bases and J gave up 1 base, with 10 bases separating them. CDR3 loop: CASSEGLARTDTQYF. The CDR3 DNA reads TGCGCCAGCAGTGAGGGTCTAGCACGCACAGATACGCAGTATTTT.

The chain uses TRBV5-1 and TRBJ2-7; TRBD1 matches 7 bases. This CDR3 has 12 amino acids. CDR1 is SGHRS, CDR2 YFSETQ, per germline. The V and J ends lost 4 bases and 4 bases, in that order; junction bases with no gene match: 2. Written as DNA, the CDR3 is TGCGCCAGCAGCCCCAGGGGGTACGAGCAGTACTTC. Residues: CASSPRGYEQYF. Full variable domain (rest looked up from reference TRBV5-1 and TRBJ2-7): KAGVTQTPRYLIKTRGQQVTLSCSPISGHRSVSWYQQTPGQGLQFLFEYFSETQRNKGNFPGRFSGRQFSNSRSEMNVSTLELGDSALYLCASSPRGYEQYFGPGTRLTVT.

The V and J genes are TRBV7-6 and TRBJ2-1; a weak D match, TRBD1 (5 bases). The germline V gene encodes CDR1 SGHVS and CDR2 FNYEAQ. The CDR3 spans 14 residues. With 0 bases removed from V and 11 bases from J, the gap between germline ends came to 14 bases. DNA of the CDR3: TGTGCCAGCAGCTTAGCTTGGGGCCAACCGAAGCAGTTCTTC. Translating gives CASSLAWGQPKQFF.

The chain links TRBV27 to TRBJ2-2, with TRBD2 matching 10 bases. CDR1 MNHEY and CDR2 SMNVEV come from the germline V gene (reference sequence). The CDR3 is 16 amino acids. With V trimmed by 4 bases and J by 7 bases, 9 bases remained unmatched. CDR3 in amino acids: CASSSSGRALVGELFF. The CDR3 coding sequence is TGTGCCAGCAGTTCGAGCGGGAGGGCCCTCGTCGGGGAGCTGTTTTTT.

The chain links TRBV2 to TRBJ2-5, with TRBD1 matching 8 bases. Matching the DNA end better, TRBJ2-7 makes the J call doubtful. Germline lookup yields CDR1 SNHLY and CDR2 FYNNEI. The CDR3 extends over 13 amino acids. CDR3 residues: CAVGGQGLYEQYF. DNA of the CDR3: TGTGCCGTCGGCGGACAGGGATTATACGAGCAGTACTTC.